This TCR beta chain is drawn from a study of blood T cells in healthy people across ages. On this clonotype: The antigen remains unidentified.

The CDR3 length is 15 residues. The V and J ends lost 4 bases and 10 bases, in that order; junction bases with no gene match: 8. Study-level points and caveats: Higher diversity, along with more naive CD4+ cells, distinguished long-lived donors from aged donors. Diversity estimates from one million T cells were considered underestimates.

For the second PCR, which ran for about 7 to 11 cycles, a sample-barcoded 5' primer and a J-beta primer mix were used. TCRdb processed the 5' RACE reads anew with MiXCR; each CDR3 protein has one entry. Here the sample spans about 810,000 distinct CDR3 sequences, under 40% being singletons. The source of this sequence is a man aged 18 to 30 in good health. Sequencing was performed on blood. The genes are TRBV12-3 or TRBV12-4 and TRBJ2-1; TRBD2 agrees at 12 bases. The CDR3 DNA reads TGTGCCAGCAGTTGCGCTAGCGGGGGGGCCGGCGAGCAGTTCTTC. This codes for CASSCASGGAGEQFF.